This record looks at one T cell receptor (beta chain) sequence and its context. This sample is part of a study of memory CD4+ T cells and cytomegalovirus serostatus. The germline CDR1 and CDR2 sequences are SGHTA and FQGNSA. Deletions cut 4 bases from V and 8 bases from J, with 9 bases between. The CDR3 loop spans 12 amino acids. The sort gate was single viable CD3+CD4+CD8-CD45RO+ cells for memory CD4+ T cells. Only in-frame clones appear in the TCRdb table, and some are missing; sequencing was by immunoSEQ multiplex PCR. The sample records about 40,000 clones, roughly 77% being singletons. This chain connects TRBV7-2 to TRBJ2-1; a weak D match, TRBD1 (5 bases). The TCR originated in an adult in good health and CMV-seronegative. Sequences were obtained from memory CD4+ T cells from blood. The CDR3, as DNA: TGTGCCAGCAGCTCGACAGCTTATGAGCAGTTCTTC. Amino acids: CASSSTAYEQFF.